Shown below are 24 T cell receptor gamma chains from a single sample sequenced in a study of γδ T cells in repeated Plasmodium falciparum infection. Vgamma9/Vdelta2+ and Vdelta2-negative gammadelta T cells were flow-sorted from PBMC for bulk sequencing. TCRdb re-called the multiplex PCR reads through CATT. The sample contains 30,000 or so gamma-chain clones, around 1.4% of which appear only once. Sequencing was done on a sample of gamma-delta T cells from blood. The receptors here all came from a pool of human donors (malaria-infected and uninfected, not separated).

This clone has ten or more counts. The chain uses TRGV9 and TRGJ1 or TRGJ2. The J gene, left out of TCRdb, was set here by checking the DNA against germline. The junction had 11 bases not matched to a gene; V was cut back by 3 bases and J by 3 bases. This CDR3 has 15 residues. Germline V gene data show CDR1 as GITISATS and CDR2 as ISYDGTV (reference sequence). CDR3 nucleotide sequence: TGTGCCTTGTGGGAGTCCCGACCTTGTTATTATAAGAAACTCTTT. This encodes CALWESRPCYYKKLF.

This clone was found many times. The TCRdb record carries a much larger clone's protein, which differs from this DNA's translation at residue 3; a read error is the likely cause, and the protein listed here is the DNA translation. The chain employs TRGV9 and TRGJ1 or TRGJ2. Assignment of the J gene here rests on matching the DNA to germline, because TCRdb gives none. The germline V gene has CDR1 GITISATS and CDR2 ISYDGTV (reference sequence). This CDR3 has 12 amino acids. CDR3: CASWIRGFKKLF. The CDR3, as DNA: TGTGCCTCGTGGATAAGGGGTTTTAAGAAACTCTTT.

This clone was observed a few times. This DNA's translation differs at residue 3 from TCRdb's protein, which comes from a much larger clone; a read error is likely, and the protein shown is translated from the DNA. The sample carries other DNA sequences with the same CDR3. The J gene is TRGJ1 or TRGJ2, the V gene TRGV2. The J gene, absent from TCRdb, was called here by matching the DNA to germline. Germline CDR1 is EGSNGY and CDR2 is YDSYNSKV. The CDR3 is 13 amino acids. The CDR3 is CAPWDGPCYKKLF. The CDR3 nucleotides are TGTGCCCCCTGGGACGGGCCATGTTATAAGAAACTCTTT.

There are many counts of this clone. V is TRGV2 and J is TRGJP1. The CDR3 sequence is 16 residues long. Germline loops: CDR1 EGSNGY, CDR2 YDSYNSKV. J gave up 3 bases and V 2 bases, and 9 bases lay outside the gene matches. The CDR3 bases are TGTGCCACCTGGGACGCGACGAAATCCACTGGTTGGTTCAAGATATTT. Encoded protein: CATWDATKSTGWFKIF.

This clone was recorded at least ten times. The rearrangement uses TRGV4 and TRGJP2. Germline loops: CDR1 EGSTGY, CDR2 YDSYTSSV. The CDR3 runs to 14 residues. After removal of 3 bases from V and 1 base from J, the junction contained 2 bases not matched to a gene. The CDR3 DNA reads TGTGCCACCTGGGATAGTAGTAGTGATTGGATCAAGACGTTT. This gives the protein CATWDSSSDWIKTF.

There are many counts of this clone. TCRdb assigns this DNA the protein of a much larger clone, which departs from its translation at residue 4; this likely reflects a read error, and the protein shown comes from translating the DNA. The identical CDR3 is also encoded by other nucleotide sequences in the sample. The genes are TRGV9 and TRGJP. Here the J gene came from matching the DNA to germline, since TCRdb omits it. CDR1 is GITISATS, CDR2 ISYDGTV, per germline (reference sequence). V was pared by 9 bases and J by 2 bases, with 13 bases of the junction left unmatched. This CDR3 region has 18 residues. The CDR3 DNA follows: TGTGCCTTGCGGCAGGTGAGCCGGCAAGAGTTGGGCAAAAAAATCAAGGTATTT. Translation: CALRQVSRQELGKKIKVF.

The sample holds many counts of this clone. TCRdb's listed protein matches a much larger clone and diverges from this DNA's translation at residue 5, likely through a read error; the protein shown comes from the DNA. The chain recombines TRGV8 with TRGJ1 or TRGJ2. Here the J gene was assigned by germline matching of the DNA, as TCRdb has none. Germline assignment: CDR1 VENAVY and CDR2 YDSYNSRV. There are 12 residues in the CDR3. J lost 6 bases, V lost 5 bases, and 7 bases had no gene match. As DNA, the CDR3 is TGTGCCACCTGGGGTAGCCCTTATAAGAAACTCTTT. Translating gives CATWGSPYKKLF.

This clone was seen ten or more times. This chain connects TRGV2 to TRGJP1. V lost 6 bases to trimming and J lost 9 bases; unmatched junction nucleotides: 7. This CDR3 is 12 amino acids long. CDR1 EGSNGY and CDR2 YDSYNSKV come from the germline V gene. CDR3 protein: CATWTHRWFKIF. CDR3 DNA sequence: TGTGCCACCTGGACACACCGTTGGTTCAAGATATTT.

A few counts support this clone. This DNA's translation differs at residue 8 from TCRdb's protein, which comes from a much larger clone; a read error is likely, and the protein shown is translated from the DNA. The chain is built from TRGV4 and TRGJ1 or TRGJ2. TCRdb lists no J gene, so it was determined here by aligning the DNA to germline. J gave up 7 bases and V 2 bases, and 8 bases lay outside the gene matches. From germline, CDR1 is EGSTGY and CDR2 YDSYTSSV. The length of the CDR3 is 13 residues. This chain's CDR3 is CATWDAQRYKKLF. The CDR3 nucleotides are TGTGCCACCTGGGATGCCCAACGGTATAAGAAACTCTTT.

Turning to this clone: The TCRdb protein comes from a much larger clone and disagrees with this DNA's translation at residue 3, likely due to a read error; the protein given here is derived from the DNA. This sequence joins TRGV4 and TRGJ1 or TRGJ2. The J gene is not listed in TCRdb, so it was assigned here from a DNA match to germline. In germline, CDR1 is EGSTGY, CDR2 YDSYTSSV. The CDR3 runs 13 residues. CDR3 nucleotide sequence: TGTGCCATCTGGGATGGGTCTGGGTATAAGAAACTCTTT. This translates into CAIWDGSGYKKLF.

This clone was seen ten or more times. The chain is built from TRGV8 and TRGJP2. Trimming took 5 bases from V and 0 from J; bases not matched to a gene: 6. Germline lookup yields CDR1 VENAVY and CDR2 YDSYNSRV. The CDR3 extends over 15 amino acids. CDR3: CATWVHYSSDWIKTF. The CDR3 DNA follows: TGTGCCACCTGGGTCCATTATAGTAGTGATTGGATCAAGACGTTT.

This clone showed up many times. TCRdb has a much larger clone's protein, which differs at residue 7 from the translation of this DNA, likely because of a read error; what is shown is the protein translated from the DNA. This chain uses TRGV9 with TRGJ1 or TRGJ2. CDR1 and CDR2 (germline): GITISATS, ISYDGTV (reference sequence). This CDR3 region has 18 residues. The trim removed 1 base at V and 0 bases at J, leaving 15 bases unmatched. The CDR3: CALWEVFQGLSNYYKKLF. The CDR3 DNA sequence: TGTGCCTTGTGGGAGGTATTCCAAGGGCTATCGAATTATTATAAGAAACTCTTT.

On this clone itself: The mismatch at residue 6 between this DNA's translation and the TCRdb protein of a much larger clone likely reflects a read error; the protein shown is translated from the DNA. The chain has TRGV9 and TRGJ1 or TRGJ2. TCRdb is silent on the J gene; assignment here came from matching the DNA to germline. The CDR3 sequence is 10 residues long. V shed 3 bases, J shed 11 bases, and the junction held 4 bases outside the gene matches. Germline loops: CDR1 GITISATS, CDR2 ISYDGTV (reference sequence). CDR3 sequence: CALWEIEKLF. CDR3 coding DNA: TGTGCCTTGTGGGAGATCGAGAAACTCTTT.

In its sample, this clone was seen a few times. The protein in TCRdb stems from a much larger clone and differs at residue 11 from this DNA's translation, likely a read error; here the protein is translated from the DNA. Called V gene: TRGV9; the J gene was not called. This CDR3 comprises 13 residues. CDR1 is GITISATS, CDR2 ISYDGTV, per germline (reference sequence). CDR3 DNA: TGTGCCTTGTGGGCCCGACTTTATTATAAGAGACTCTTT. This translates into CALWARLYYKRLF.

This clone has a handful of counts. Only one base separates this from a far larger clonotype, so it likely reflects a read error. The same CDR3 arises from other DNA sequences in this sample as well. CDR3 nucleotides: TGTGCCTTGTGGGAGGCCCCAGCAGGCCAGGAGTTGGGCAAAAAGATCAAGGTATTT. Its protein product is CALWEAPAGQELGKKIKVF. The gene calls are TRGV9 and TRGJP. Here the J gene came from matching the DNA to germline, since TCRdb omits it. Germline lookup yields CDR1 GITISATS and CDR2 ISYDGTV (reference sequence). The CDR3 is 19 amino acids.

There are a few counts of this clone. A far larger clone is one nucleotide away, so this likely arose from a read error. The same CDR3 can be traced to other DNA sequences in this sample. The genes are TRGV4 and TRGJ1 or TRGJ2. TCRdb gives no J gene; it was assigned here by matching the DNA to germline. CDR1 and CDR2 (germline): EGSTGY, YDSYTSSV. The CDR3 covers 13 residues. V shed 1 base, J shed 6 bases, and the junction held 6 bases outside the gene matches. The CDR3 protein is CATWDGPPYKKLF. CDR3 in DNA: TGTGCCACCTGGGATGGACCTCCTTATAAGAAACTCTTT.

This clone has only a few counts. The protein in TCRdb stems from a much larger clone and differs at residue 5 from this DNA's translation, likely a read error; here the protein is translated from the DNA. J is TRGJ1 or TRGJ2 and V is TRGV9. TCRdb offers no J gene call, so here the DNA was matched to germline to obtain one. The V and J ends lost 5 bases and 10 bases, in that order; junction bases with no gene match: 8. CDR1 is GITISATS and CDR2 is ISYDGTV in the germline V gene (reference sequence). The CDR3 has 11 amino acids. CDR3 sequence reads: CALWGPIKKLF. The CDR3 DNA sequence: TGTGCCTTGTGGGGGCCCATAAAGAAACTCTTT.

Ten or more counts support this clone. The translation of this DNA and the TCRdb protein of a much larger clone differ at residue 4, probably owing to a read error; the protein shown here is translated from the DNA. The chain uses TRGV9 and TRGJP. As TCRdb names no J gene, one was assigned here on the basis of a DNA match to germline. The CDR3 length is 16 residues. In germline, CDR1 is GITISATS, CDR2 ISYDGTV (reference sequence). The CDR3: CALREAPKLGKKIKVF. The CDR3 DNA follows: TGTGCCTTGCGGGAGGCCCCGAAGTTGGGCAAAAAAATCAAGGTATTT.

At least ten counts were recorded for this clone. The chain joins TRGV2 to TRGJP1. In the absence of a J gene in TCRdb, the DNA was matched to germline to assign it here. Germline CDR1 reads EGSNGY; CDR2 reads YDSYNSKV. The CDR3 totals 15 residues. The J segment lost 4 bases and the V segment lost 1 base, leaving 6 bases of the junction unmatched. The CDR3 DNA reads TGTGCCACCTGGGACGGCGAATTCACTGGTTGGTTCAAGATATTT. Translated: CATWDGEFTGWFKIF.

To note about this clone: One base away lies a much larger clone, so this may be a sequencing read error. The sample carries other DNA sequences with the same CDR3. This chain connects TRGV4 to TRGJ1 or TRGJ2. Per the germline V gene, CDR1 is EGSTGY and CDR2 is YDSYTSSV. J lost 11 bases, V lost 0 bases, and 7 bases had no gene match. The CDR3 runs 12 residues. CDR3 sequence (DNA): TGTGCCACCTGGGATGGGAGGAGGCAGAAACTCTTT. This gives the protein CATWDGRRQKLF.

Many counts were recorded for this clone. The V gene is TRGV9, the J gene TRGJP. The germline gives CDR1 GITISATS, CDR2 ISYDGTV (reference sequence). The CDR3 has 16 amino acids. With 3 bases clipped from V and 7 bases from J, the junction kept 6 bases outside the gene matches. The CDR3 DNA reads TGTGCCTTGTGGGAGTACGACGAGTTGGGCAAAAAAATCAAGGTATTT. Its protein product is CALWEYDELGKKIKVF.

This clone was seen only a few times. A far larger clone is off by one base, so a read error is likely. The gene calls are TRGV4 and TRGJ1 or TRGJ2. Germline V gene sequence: CDR1 EGSTGY, CDR2 YDSYTSSV. The V and J ends lost 4 bases and 7 bases, in that order; junction bases with no gene match: 13. The CDR3 spans 14 residues. CDR3 amino acids: CATWDFFEGYKKLF. The CDR3 DNA follows: TGTGCCACCTGGGACTTCTTTGAGGGCTATAAGAAACTCTTT.

To note about this clone: The TCRdb protein comes from a much larger clone and disagrees with this DNA's translation at residue 10, likely due to a read error; the protein given here is derived from the DNA. The V gene call reads TRGV4; no J gene was called. Germline assignment: CDR1 EGSTGY and CDR2 YDSYTSSV. The CDR3 runs to 12 residues. This chain's CDR3 is CATWDSRYKRLF. The DNA for the CDR3 is TGTGCCACCTGGGATTCTCGTTATAAGAGACTCTTT.

In its sample, this clone was seen many times. The protein TCRdb gives is from a much larger clone and does not agree with this DNA's translation at residue 9, likely a read error; the protein shown here comes from the DNA. V usage is TRGV2 and J usage is TRGJ1 or TRGJ2. From germline, CDR1 is EGSNGY and CDR2 YDSYNSKV. Losses at the gene ends were 0 bases for V and 11 bases for J; bases not matched to a gene: 13. The CDR3 has 14 residues. This chain's CDR3 is CATWDGPQNREKLF. The DNA of the CDR3 is TGTGCCACCTGGGACGGGCCTCAAAATCGGGAGAAACTCTTT.